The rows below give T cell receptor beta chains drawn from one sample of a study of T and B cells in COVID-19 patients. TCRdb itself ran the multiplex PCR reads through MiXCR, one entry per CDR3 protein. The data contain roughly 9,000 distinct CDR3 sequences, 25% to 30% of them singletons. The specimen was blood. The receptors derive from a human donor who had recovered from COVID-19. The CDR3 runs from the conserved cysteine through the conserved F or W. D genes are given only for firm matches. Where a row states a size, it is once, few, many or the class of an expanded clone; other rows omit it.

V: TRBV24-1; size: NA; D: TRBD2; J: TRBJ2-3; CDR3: CATSDRLAGTTDTQYF; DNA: TGTGCCACCAGTGACCGACTAGCGGGAACCACAGATACGCAGTATTTT
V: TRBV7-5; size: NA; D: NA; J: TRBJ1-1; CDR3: CISVSEASRVSDLSTEAFF; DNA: NA
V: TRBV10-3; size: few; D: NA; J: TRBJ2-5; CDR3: CAISERGEETQYF; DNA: TGTGCCATCAGTGAACGCGGGGAAGAGACCCAGTACTTC
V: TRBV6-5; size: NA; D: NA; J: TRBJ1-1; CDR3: CASSYTLNTEAFF; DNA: TGTGCCAGCAGTTACACCTTGAACACTGAAGCTTTCTTT
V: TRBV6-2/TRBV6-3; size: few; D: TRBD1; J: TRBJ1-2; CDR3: CASSYSGTGNYGYTF; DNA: TGTGCCAGCAGTTACTCAGGGACAGGGAACTATGGCTACACCTTC
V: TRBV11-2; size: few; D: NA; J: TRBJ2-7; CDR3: CASSSIVGEQYF; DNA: TGTGCCAGCAGCTCGATCGTCGGCGAGCAGTACTTC
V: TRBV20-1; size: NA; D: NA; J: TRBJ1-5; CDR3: CSAAGDQPQHF; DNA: TGCAGTGCTGCAGGGGATCAGCCCCAGCATTTT
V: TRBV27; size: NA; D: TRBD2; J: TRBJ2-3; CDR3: CASSFRGTSGREGTDTQYF; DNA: TGTGCCAGCAGTTTCCGGGGGACTAGCGGGAGGGAAGGCACAGATACGCAGTATTTT
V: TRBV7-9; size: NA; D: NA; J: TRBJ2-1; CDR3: CASSLALYNEQFF; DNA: TGTGCCAGCAGCTTAGCTTTGTACAATGAGCAGTTCTTC
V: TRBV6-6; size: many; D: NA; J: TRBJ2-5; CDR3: CATNGLGETQYF; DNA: TGTGCCACCAACGGGCTGGGGGAGACCCAGTACTTC
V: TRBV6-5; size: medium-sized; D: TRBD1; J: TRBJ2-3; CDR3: CASMMTGGNTQYF; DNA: TGTGCCAGCATGATGACAGGGGGGAATACGCAGTATTTT
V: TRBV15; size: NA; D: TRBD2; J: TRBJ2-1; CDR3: CATSMIAGDNEQFF; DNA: TGTGCCACCAGCATGATAGCGGGGGACAATGAGCAGTTCTTC
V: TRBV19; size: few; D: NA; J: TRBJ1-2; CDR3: CASSIRAETNYGYTF; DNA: TGTGCCAGTAGTATTAGAGCGGAAACTAACTATGGCTACACCTTC
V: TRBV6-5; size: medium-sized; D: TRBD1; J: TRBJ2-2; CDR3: CASSRDRVSGELFF; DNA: TGTGCCAGCAGCCGGGACAGGGTGAGCGGGGAGCTGTTTTTT
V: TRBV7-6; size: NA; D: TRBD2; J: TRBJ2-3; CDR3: CASSSSGSVDTQYF; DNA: TGTGCCAGCAGCTCTAGCGGGAGTGTGGATACGCAGTATTTT
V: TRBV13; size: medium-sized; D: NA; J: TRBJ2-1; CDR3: CASSLGGLGNEQFF; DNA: TGTGCCAGCAGCTTAGGCGGACTCGGCAATGAGCAGTTCTTC
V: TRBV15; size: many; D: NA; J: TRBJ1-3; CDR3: CATSRAVGGSTIYF; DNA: TGTGCCACCAGCAGAGCTGTGGGAGGGAGCACCATATATTTT
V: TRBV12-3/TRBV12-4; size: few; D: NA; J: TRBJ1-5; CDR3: CASSKKGSGNQPQHF; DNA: TGTGCCAGCAGCAAAAAGGGTAGTGGGAATCAGCCCCAGCATTTT
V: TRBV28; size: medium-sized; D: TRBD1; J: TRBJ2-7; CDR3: CASSLIQGWSEQYF; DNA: TGTGCCAGCAGTTTAATACAGGGGTGGTCCGAGCAGTACTTC
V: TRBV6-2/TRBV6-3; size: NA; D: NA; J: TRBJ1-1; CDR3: CASSRSHEAFF; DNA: TGTGCCAGCAGCCGCTCACACGAAGCTTTCTTT
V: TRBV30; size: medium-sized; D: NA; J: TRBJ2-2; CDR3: CAWTQGRGDTGELFF; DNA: TGTGCCTGGACCCAGGGACGTGGCGACACCGGGGAGCTGTTTTTT
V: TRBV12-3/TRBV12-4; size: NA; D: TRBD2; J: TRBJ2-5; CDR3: CASRAGTSGGANRETQYF; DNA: TGTGCCAGCAGGGCCGGGACTAGCGGGGGGGCCAATCGAGAGACCCAGTACTTC
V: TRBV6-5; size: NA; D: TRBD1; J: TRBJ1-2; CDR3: CASSSTGAYGYTF; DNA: TGTGCCAGCAGTTCGACAGGGGCCTATGGCTACACCTTC
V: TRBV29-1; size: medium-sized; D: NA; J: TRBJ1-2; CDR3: CSVEGRTYGYTF; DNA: TGCAGCGTTGAAGGTCGGACCTATGGCTACACCTTC
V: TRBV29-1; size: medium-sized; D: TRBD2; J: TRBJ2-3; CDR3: CSVGASGRRETDTQYF; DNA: TGCAGCGTTGGCGCTAGCGGGAGGCGGGAAACAGATACGCAGTATTTT
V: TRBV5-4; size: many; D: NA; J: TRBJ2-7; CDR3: CASSLRGRSYEQYF; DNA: TGTGCCAGCAGCTTGCGAGGGAGGTCCTACGAGCAGTACTTC
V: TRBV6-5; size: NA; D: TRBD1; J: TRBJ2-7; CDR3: CASGTGSYEQYF; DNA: TGTGCCAGCGGGACAGGCTCCTACGAGCAGTACTTC
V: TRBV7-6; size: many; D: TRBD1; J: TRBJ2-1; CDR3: CASSAGTAINEQFF; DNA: TGTGCCAGCAGCGCCGGGACAGCCATCAATGAGCAGTTCTTC
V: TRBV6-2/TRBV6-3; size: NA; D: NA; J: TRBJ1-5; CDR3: CASRPLDRSNQPQHF; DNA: TGTGCCAGCAGACCACTAGACAGGAGCAATCAGCCCCAGCATTTT
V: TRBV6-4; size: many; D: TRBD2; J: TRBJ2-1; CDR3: CASRPTSGYNEQFF; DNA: TGTGCCAGCAGACCTACTAGCGGCTACAATGAGCAGTTCTTC
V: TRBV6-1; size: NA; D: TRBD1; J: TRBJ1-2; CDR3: CASSGLTGGAKFYGYTF; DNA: TGTGCCAGCAGTGGGCTGACAGGGGGCGCCAAGTTCTATGGCTACACCTTC
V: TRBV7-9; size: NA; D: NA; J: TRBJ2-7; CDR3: CASSFPGSYEQYF; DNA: TGTGCCAGCAGCTTCCCTGGATCCTACGAGCAGTACTTC
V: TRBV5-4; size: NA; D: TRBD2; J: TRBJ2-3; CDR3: CASRHGLAFSTDTQYF; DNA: TGTGCCAGCAGACATGGACTAGCGTTCTCCACAGATACGCAGTATTTT
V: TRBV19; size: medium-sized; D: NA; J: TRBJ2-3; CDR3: CASSIWGADSTDTQYF; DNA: TGTGCCAGTAGTATTTGGGGCGCCGACAGCACAGATACGCAGTATTTT
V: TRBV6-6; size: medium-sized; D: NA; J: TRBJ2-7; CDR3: CASSYSDSWGYEQYF; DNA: TGTGCCAGCAGTTACTCGGACAGTTGGGGATACGAGCAGTACTTC
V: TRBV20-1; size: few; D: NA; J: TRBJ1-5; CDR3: CSASLSGHSNQPQHF; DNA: TGCAGTGCTAGCCTAAGCGGGCATAGCAATCAGCCCCAGCATTTT
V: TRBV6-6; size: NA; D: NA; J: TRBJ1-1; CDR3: CASLLEGETEAFF; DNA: TGTGCCAGCCTTTTAGAGGGGGAGACTGAAGCTTTCTTT
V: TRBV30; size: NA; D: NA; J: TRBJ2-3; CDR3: CAWSAPPTDTQYF; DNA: TGTGCCTGGAGTGCACCGCCCACAGATACGCAGTATTTT
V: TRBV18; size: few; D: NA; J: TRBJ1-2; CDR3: CASSPGQGDGYTF; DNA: TGTGCCAGCTCACCAGGGCAGGGAGATGGCTACACCTTC
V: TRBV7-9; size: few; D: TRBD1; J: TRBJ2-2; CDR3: CASSRGTGLTGELFF; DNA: TGTGCCAGCAGCCGCGGGACAGGTCTAACCGGGGAGCTGTTTTTT